What follows describes a single T cell receptor (beta chain). This sample stems from a study of Ad26.COV2.S vaccination and SARS-CoV-2 variants. The germline V gene encodes CDR1 GTSNPN and CDR2 SVGIG (reference sequence). This CDR3 region has 14 residues. Between the trimmed V and J ends, which lost 0 bases and 4 bases, there was a span of 13 bases. Sample treatment: 15 to 20 received Ad26.COV2.S at low or high dose, single or two shots; roughly five received placebo; per-sample allocation not given. The study sampled participants on day 63 after the first vaccine or placebo injection. Wuhan-strain spike was delivered by a replication-incompetent Ad26 vector. Using immunoSEQ multiplex PCR, the repertoire was profiled, and TCRdb retains in-frame clones only, with some absent. The profile covers roughly 380,000 clones, with 87% appearing a single time and about 3.4% taken by the ten largest.

The sequences come from peripheral blood, collected in a trial of Ad26.COV2.S vaccine versus placebo. The TCR was taken from a person between 18 and 65 years old who received the Ad26.COV2.S COVID-19 vaccine or a placebo. The chain links TRBV30 to TRBJ2-7; unclear D gene. The CDR3 nucleotides read TGTGCCTGGAGTGTAAAAAATGTGGTGTACGAGCAGTACTTC. It is translated as CAWSVKNVVYEQYF.